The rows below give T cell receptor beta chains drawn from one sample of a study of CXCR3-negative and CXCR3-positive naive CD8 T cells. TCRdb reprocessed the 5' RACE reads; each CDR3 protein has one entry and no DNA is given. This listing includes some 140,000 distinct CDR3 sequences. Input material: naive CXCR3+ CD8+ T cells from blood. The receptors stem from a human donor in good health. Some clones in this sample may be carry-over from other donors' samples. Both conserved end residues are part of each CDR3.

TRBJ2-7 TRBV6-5 CASSYSILDQTSDEQYF
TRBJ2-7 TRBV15 CATSRGAGSYEQYF
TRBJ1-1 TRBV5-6 CASSLVPAMNTEAFF
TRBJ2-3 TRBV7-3 CASREGYADTQYF
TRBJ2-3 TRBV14 CASSQGLTGTDTQYF
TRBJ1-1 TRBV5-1 CASSLTGGRVTEAFF
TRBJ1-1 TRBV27 CASQMTGNTEAFF
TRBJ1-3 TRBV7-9 CASRPAPSSSGNTIYF
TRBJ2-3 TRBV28 CASSPSVGANTQYF
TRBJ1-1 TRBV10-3 CAIRQEPKNTEAFF
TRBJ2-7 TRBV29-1 CSASGTSGGASYEQYF
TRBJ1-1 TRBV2 CASSSIDRNTEAFF
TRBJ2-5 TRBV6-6 CARSYPREKETQYF
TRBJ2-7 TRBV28 CATQGGGLSYEQYF
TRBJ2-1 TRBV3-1 CASSQEGLYRGSTDNEQFF
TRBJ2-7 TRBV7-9 CASSLVSGQNYEQYF
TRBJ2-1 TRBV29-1 CSVGGGDRPSLSSYNEQFF
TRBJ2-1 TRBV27 CASSLSPAVGDNEQFF
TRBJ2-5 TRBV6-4 CASSDTLETQYF
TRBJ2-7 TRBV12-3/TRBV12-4 CASSHYYEQYF
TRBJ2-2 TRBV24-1 CATSDLAGELFF
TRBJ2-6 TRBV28 CASSFPSETGANVLTF
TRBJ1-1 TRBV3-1 CASSQGDEEDAFF
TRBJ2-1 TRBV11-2 CASSFGGSYNEQFF
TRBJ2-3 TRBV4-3 CASSQSYGTLDSTDTQYF
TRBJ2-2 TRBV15 CATKREENTGELFF
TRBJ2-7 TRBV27 CASSLQGVYEQYF
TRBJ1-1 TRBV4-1 CASSQDSEMNTEAFF
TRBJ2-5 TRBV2 CASIGGTSGAETQYF
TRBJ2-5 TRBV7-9 CASSLDYSQYF
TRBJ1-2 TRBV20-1 CSARGLDGYTF
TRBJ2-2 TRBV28 CASSFGGPPSGELFF
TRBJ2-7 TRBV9 CASSPGTVKEQYF
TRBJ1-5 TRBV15 CATSRKIDSLEGNQPQHF
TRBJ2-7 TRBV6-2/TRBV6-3 CASSHDRGPYEQYF
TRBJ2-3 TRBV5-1 CASRLKDRVTDTQYF
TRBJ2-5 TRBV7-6 CASSFPLSSGQGAGETQYF
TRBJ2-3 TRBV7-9 CAGSPRDADTQYF
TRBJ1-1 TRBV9 CASSVEGVSDTEAFF
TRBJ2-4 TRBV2 CASSEAPPLGLAKNIQYF
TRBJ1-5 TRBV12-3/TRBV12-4 CASSSDGYSNQPQHF
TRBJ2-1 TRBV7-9 CASSSSTSGNEQFF
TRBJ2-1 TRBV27 CASSSGLNEQFF
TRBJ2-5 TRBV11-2 CASSLVTSGRRKETQYF
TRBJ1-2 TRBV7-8 CASSLASSMISNYGYTF
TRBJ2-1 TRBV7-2 CASSLALDGYNEQFF
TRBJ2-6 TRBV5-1 CASSSYGTLKLSGANVLTF